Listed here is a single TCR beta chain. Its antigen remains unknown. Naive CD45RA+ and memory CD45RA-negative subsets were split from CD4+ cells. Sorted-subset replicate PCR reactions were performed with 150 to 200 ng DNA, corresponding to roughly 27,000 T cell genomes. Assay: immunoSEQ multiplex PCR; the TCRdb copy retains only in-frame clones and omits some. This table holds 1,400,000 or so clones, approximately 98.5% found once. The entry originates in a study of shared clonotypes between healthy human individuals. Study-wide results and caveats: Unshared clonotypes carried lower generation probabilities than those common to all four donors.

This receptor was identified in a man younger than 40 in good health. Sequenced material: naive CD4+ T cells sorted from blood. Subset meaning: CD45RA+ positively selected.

The CDR3 nucleotides are TGCAGTGCAGGGCAGAATCAGCCCCAGCATTTT. It specifies CSAGQNQPQHF. The chain is built from TRBV20-1 and TRBJ1-5; no reliable D call. Trimming removed 6 bases from V and 4 bases from J, with 7 bases in between. Germline CDR1 and CDR2: DFQATT and SNEGSKA (reference sequence). The CDR3 consists of 11 residues.